Presented here are 23 T cell receptor beta chains from one specimen sequenced in a study of long-term antiretroviral therapy in people with HIV. Investigators performed immunoSEQ version v3.0 at survey level. The assay was immunoSEQ multiplex PCR, and TCRdb's table has in-frame clones only and misses some. The sample lists roughly 15,000 clones, 88% occurring once. Here the sequenced sample was unsorted PBMCs, taken 6.9 years after starting antiretroviral therapy. The receptors come from a man in his forties or fifties with HIV.

This chain connects TRBV5-1 to TRBJ1-4, with a weak D call TRBD1 (6 bases). Trimming left V 1 base short and J 9 bases short, with 16 bases between. The V gene's germline CDR1 is SGHRS and CDR2 YFSETQ. The CDR3 is 15 residues long. DNA for the CDR3: TGCGCCAGCAGCTTGTTAGGACAGAAAGGGCAAAAACTGTTTTTT. Its translation: CASSLLGQKGQKLFF.

V and J are TRBV6-5 and TRBJ2-1; D not resolved. This CDR3 is 12 amino acids long. Germline loops: CDR1 MNHEY, CDR2 SVGAGI. Trimming cost V 4 bases and J 4 bases, with 5 bases left between them. The CDR3 DNA follows: TGTGCCAGCAGTTCCCTTTACAATGAGCAGTTCTTC. Translating it yields CASSSLYNEQFF.

This clone was seen just once. The rearrangement links TRBV7-2 to TRBJ2-3; 14 bases align to TRBD2. Germline V lookup: CDR1 SGHTA, CDR2 FQGNSA. The CDR3 length is 15 residues. V gave up 3 bases and J gave up 8 bases; unmatched junction bases: 4. The chain's CDR3 is CASSFLTSGGGTQYF. The CDR3 nucleotides are TGTGCCAGCAGCTTTTTGACTAGCGGGGGGGGTACGCAGTATTTT.

The rearrangement uses TRBV18 and TRBJ2-4, with TRBD1 matching 11 bases. The CDR3 spans 15 residues. The junction had 9 bases not matched to a gene; V was cut back by 6 bases and J by 8 bases. The germline V gene encodes CDR1 KGHSH and CDR2 LQKENI. For the CDR3, the DNA is TGTGCCAGCTCCCCCATGGGACAGGGGGTCGACATTCAGTACTTC. Translating gives CASSPMGQGVDIQYF. Full variable domain (outside the CDR3, taken from reference TRBV18 and TRBJ2-4): NAGVMQNPRHLVRRRGQEARLRCSPMKGHSHVYWYRQLPEEGLKFMVYLQKENIIDESGMPKERFSAEFPKEGPSILRIQQVVRGDSAAYFCASSPMGQGVDIQYFGAGTRLSVL.

The V call is TRBV30, the J call TRBJ2-2; 7 positions agree with TRBD1. The CDR3 totals 17 residues. Germline lookup yields CDR1 GTSNPN and CDR2 SVGIG (reference sequence). With V trimmed by 3 bases and J by 7 bases, 17 bases remained unmatched. DNA for the CDR3: TGTGCCTGGAGCGCAGCTCCCGGGACAGACAAGTTCGGGGAGCTGTTTTTT. Protein sequence: CAWSAAPGTDKFGELFF.

The V call is TRBV10-2, the J call TRBJ2-7; no reliable D call. Looked up from germline, CDR1 is WSHSY and CDR2 is SAAADI. With 4 bases removed from V and 0 bases from J, the gap between germline ends came to 7 bases. CDR3 length: 13 amino acids. Here the CDR3 reads CASSAGYSYEQYF. CDR3 in DNA: TGCGCCAGCAGTGCAGGTTACTCCTACGAGCAGTACTTC.

The rearrangement joins TRBV15 to TRBJ2-1; maybe TRBD1 (5 bases). Trimming took 0 bases from V and 6 from J, leaving 9 bases between them. Looked up from germline, CDR1 is LNHNV and CDR2 is YYDKDF (reference sequence). The CDR3 has 14 amino acids. The CDR3 DNA sequence: TGTGCCACCAGCAGAGACCAGGGTCGCAATGAGCAGTTCTTC. This encodes CATSRDQGRNEQFF.

The rearrangement joins TRBV4-3 to TRBJ2-2; 9 bases are a match to TRBD2. The trim removed 2 bases at V and 4 bases at J, leaving 8 bases unmatched. The length of the CDR3 is 17 residues. From germline, CDR1 is LGHNA and CDR2 YSLEER. CDR3 amino acids: CASSQTAGGPSTGELFF. CDR3 in DNA: TGCGCCAGCAGCCAAACGGCGGGAGGGCCTAGCACCGGGGAGCTGTTTTTT.

This sequence joins TRBV2 and TRBJ1-1; weak D call: TRBD1 (5 bases). V lost 3 bases to trimming and J lost 0 bases, with 11 bases between them. The CDR3 consists of 15 residues. Germline V gene data show CDR1 as SNHLY and CDR2 as FYNNEI. The CDR3 spells CASSEGGPMNTEAFF. CDR3 coding DNA: TGTGCCAGCAGTGAGGGGGGACCCATGAACACTGAAGCTTTCTTT.

This clone was picked up a small number of times. The chain couples TRBV11-2 to TRBJ2-2, with unresolved D. The germline CDR1 and CDR2 sequences are SGHAT and FQNNGV. The CDR3 loop spans 16 amino acids. The V and J ends lost 2 bases and 0 bases respectively, with 10 bases between them. The CDR3: CASSLSESPNTGELFF. In nucleotides, the CDR3 is TGTGCCAGCAGCTTATCGGAAAGTCCGAACACCGGGGAGCTGTTTTTT.

The chain joins TRBV14 to TRBJ2-2, with 7 nucleotides matching TRBD1. Trimming at V came to 2 bases and at J to 5 bases, leaving 8 bases not matched to a gene. CDR3 size: 16 residues. The V gene's germline CDR1 is SGHDN and CDR2 FVKESK. The CDR3 sequence is CASSQFETGLTGELFF. The CDR3 DNA reads as TGTGCCAGCAGCCAATTCGAGACAGGGTTAACCGGGGAGCTGTTTTTT.

The chain is built from TRBV7-3 and TRBJ1-2; D gene ambiguous. The CDR3 sequence is 12 residues long. The V gene lost 7 bases and the J gene lost 6 bases, with 12 bases spanning the gap. Germline V gene data show CDR1 as SGHTA and CDR2 as FQGTGA. The CDR3 loop is CASNRVDHGYTF. The DNA of the CDR3 is TGTGCCAGCAACCGCGTGGACCATGGCTACACCTTC.

The J gene is TRBJ2-7, the V gene TRBV28, with 7 bases identical to TRBD2. This CDR3 has 14 amino acids. V dropped 7 bases and J dropped 3; count of bases not matched to a gene: 9. Germline V CDR1 and CDR2: MDHEN, SYDVKM. The CDR3 DNA sequence: TGTGCCAGCACAAGTACTAGCGATGACTACGAGCAGTACTTC. Translation: CASTSTSDDYEQYF.

This sequence joins TRBV28 and TRBJ2-1; TRBD2 matches at 9 bases. The CDR3 sequence is 14 residues long. Germline assignment: CDR1 MDHEN and CDR2 SYDVKM. With 7 bases clipped from V and 7 bases from J, the junction kept 8 bases outside the gene matches. In DNA form, the CDR3 reads TGTGCCAGCACCCTAGCGGGATACGGGAATGAGCAGTTCTTC. Translated: CASTLAGYGNEQFF.

This chain links TRBV7-6 with TRBJ2-7, with D unresolved. This CDR3 spans 13 amino acids. Trimming took 1 base from V and 4 from J, leaving 8 bases between them. The germline CDR1 and CDR2 sequences are SGHVS and FNYEAQ. CDR3 DNA: TGTGCCAGCAGCTTAGTTGGCGGATACGAGCAGTACTTC. Its translation: CASSLVGGYEQYF.

This clone was counted a single time. The J gene is TRBJ2-7, the V gene TRBV30; D call uncertain. V shed 1 base and J shed 11 bases, with 18 bases lying between them. This CDR3 contains 13 residues. The germline V gene encodes CDR1 GTSNPN and CDR2 SVGIG (reference sequence). The CDR3 loop reads CAWSDRAPPRKYF. The CDR3 DNA reads TGTGCCTGGAGTGATAGGGCCCCACCAAGAAAGTACTTC. Full variable domain (remainder filled in from reference TRBV30 and TRBJ2-7): SQTIHQWPATLVQPVGSPLSLECTVEGTSNPNLYWYRQAAGRGLQLLFYSVGIGQISSEVPQNLSASRPQDRQFILSSKKLLLSDSGFYLCAWSDRAPPRKYFGPGTRLTVT.

This rearrangement joins TRBV7-9 to TRBJ2-7; TRBD2 matches 7 bases. Germline V lookup: CDR1 SEHNR, CDR2 FQNEAQ (reference sequence). This CDR3 region has 16 residues. Losses at the gene ends were 5 bases for V and 0 bases for J; bases not matched to a gene: 10. In DNA form, the CDR3 reads TGTGCCAGCAGCCCGCGGGGAGGGCCCCCCTCCTACGAGCAGTACTTC. This sequence encodes CASSPRGGPPSYEQYF.

J is TRBJ2-3 and V is TRBV5-4, with a tentative D call TRBD2 (6 bases). Trimming took off 2 bases at V and 6 bases at J, with 13 bases between the two ends. The CDR3 has 14 amino acids. The germline V gene encodes CDR1 SGHNT and CDR2 YYREEE (reference sequence). CDR3 bases: TGTGCCAGCAGCTTCGGGGGAAAGCAGGATACGCAGTATTTT. This codes for CASSFGGKQDTQYF.

This sequence joins TRBV18 and TRBJ2-5, with 8 bases matching TRBD1. The CDR3 covers 18 residues. Germline trimming cut 3 bases from V and 5 bases from J; bases unmatched to any gene: 17. From germline, CDR1 is KGHSH and CDR2 LQKENI. The CDR3 here is CASSPRKKTGETFETQYF. The CDR3 DNA is TGTGCCAGCTCACCTAGAAAAAAGACAGGGGAGACTTTTGAGACCCAGTACTTC.

V is TRBV5-4 and J is TRBJ1-5; D is ambiguous. From germline, CDR1 is SGHNT and CDR2 YYREEE (reference sequence). This CDR3 region has 13 residues. V lost 0 bases and J 5 bases, leaving 6 bases between the germline ends. Here the CDR3 reads CASSLAVDQPQHF. In DNA form, the CDR3 reads TGTGCCAGCAGCTTGGCCGTGGATCAGCCCCAGCATTTT.

This chain links TRBV5-1 with TRBJ2-7; perhaps TRBD2 as D (6 bases). Germline V gives CDR1 SGHRS, CDR2 YFSETQ. V lost 0 bases, J lost 4 bases, and 14 bases lay in between. CDR3 size: 15 residues. CDR3 amino acids: CASSLAGGAGYEQYF. CDR3 bases: TGCGCCAGCAGCTTGGCCGGTGGGGCGGGGTACGAGCAGTACTTC.

J is TRBJ2-1 and V is TRBV9; D unclear. Germline CDR1 is SGDLS and CDR2 is YYNGEE. Trimming removed 0 bases at V and 8 bases at J, with 6 bases between. CDR3 length: 12 residues. The CDR3 here is CASSVAVDEQFF. For the CDR3, the DNA is TGTGCCAGCAGCGTAGCGGTCGATGAGCAGTTCTTC.

V and J are TRBV7-3 and TRBJ2-2, with D perhaps matching TRBD2 (5 bases). The CDR3 contains 14 residues. The V end was cut by 2 bases, the J end by 7 bases, with 11 bases between. Germline assignment: CDR1 SGHTA and CDR2 FQGTGA. CDR3 amino acids: CASSLGSRGGELFF. The CDR3 bases are TGTGCCAGCAGCTTAGGGAGTCGGGGCGGGGAGCTGTTTTTT.